This T cell receptor (beta chain) was obtained from a study of cytomegalovirus exposure and HLA in healthy donors. Both 60 Vbeta primers and 13 Jbeta primers went into the PCR. Here immunoSEQ multiplex PCR was the method, and the copy in TCRdb shows in-frame clones only, minus some. The data show approximately 190,000 clones, 81% seen once. In regard to this clone: As yet, its antigen is unknown.

General study points: For most TCR sequences rarity was the rule, although some public TCRs occurred in many donors.

Specimen: PBMCs. This sequence was found in a man aged 40-55 years in good health and CMV-seropositive.

CDR3 loop: CASGGAGANVLTF. CDR3 sequence (DNA): TGTGCCAGCGGGGGGGCTGGGGCCAACGTCCTGACTTTC. The chain uses TRBV7-9 and TRBJ2-6; 7 nucleotides line up with TRBD2. The ends lost 8 bases at V and 2 bases at J; junction bases unmatched: 0. This CDR3 contains 13 residues. CDR1 and CDR2 from the germline V gene are SEHNR and FQNEAQ (reference sequence).